Below, 5 T cell receptor beta chains from the same sample are listed, as sequenced in a study of T and B cells in COVID-19 patients. BIOMED2 TRB-A/B primer pools were used in multiplex TRB PCR. MiXCR was run by TCRdb on the multiplex PCR reads, yielding one entry per CDR3 protein. The sample has 5,500 to 8,500 distinct CDR3 sequences, approximately 24% seen once. Blood genomic DNA input for TRB amplification was about 240-550 ng. What was sequenced was blood. The source is a human donor who had recovered from COVID-19.

By share, this clonotype counts as medium-sized. The chain recombines TRBV12-3 or TRBV12-4 with TRBJ1-2, with 7 nucleotides matching TRBD1. The CDR3 sequence is 12 residues long. J was trimmed by 8 bases and V by 1 base; bases with no gene match: 1. CDR3 DNA sequence: TGTGCCAGCAGTTTAGAGGGGGCGGGCTACACCTTC. Amino acid sequence: CASSLEGAGYTF.

By its share, this clonotype is medium-sized. V gene TRBV29-1 combines with J gene TRBJ1-5, with TRBD1 identical over 7 bases. Per germline, CDR1 SQVTM and CDR2 ANQGSEA. With 1 base clipped from V and 7 bases from J, the junction kept 4 bases outside the gene matches. The CDR3 totals 13 residues. The CDR3 reads CSVEVSDRQPQHF. As DNA, the CDR3 is TGCAGCGTTGAAGTATCGGACAGGCAGCCCCAGCATTTT.

The chain employs TRBV7-9 and TRBJ1-3; D is undetermined. V dropped 6 bases and J dropped 0 bases, with 9 bases sitting between them. Per the germline V gene, CDR1 is SEHNR and CDR2 is FQNEAQ (reference sequence). CDR3 size: 14 residues. The CDR3 is CASRLMSSGNTIYF. In DNA, the CDR3 is TGTGCCAGCAGACTGATGAGCTCTGGAAACACCATATATTTT.

Within the sample, this clonotype is large (0.1 to 1%). V and J are TRBV6-5 and TRBJ2-2; a weak D match, TRBD1 (6 bases). Germline CDR1 reads MNHEY; CDR2 reads SVGAGI. The CDR3 has 15 amino acids. V was trimmed by 5 bases and J by 3 bases, leaving 13 bases between them. CDR3 DNA: TGTGCCAGCAGTCAAGGGGACATCCACACCGGGGAGCTGTTTTTT. This translates into CASSQGDIHTGELFF.

Written as DNA, the CDR3 is TGCGCCAGCAGCTCTGCCGGCGGGGGAAGCACAGATACGCAGTATTTT. Translated: CASSSAGGGSTDTQYF. The chain is built from TRBV5-1 and TRBJ2-3; 7 bases map to TRBD2. V lost 3 bases and J lost 0; bases outside the gene matches: 7. Germline CDR1 reads SGHRS; CDR2 reads YFSETQ. This CDR3 has 16 amino acids.